The 27 T cell receptor beta chains in this list originate from one sample, sequenced in a study of blood T cell repertoires in COVID-19. The method was immunoSEQ multiplex PCR; TCRdb's version includes in-frame clones alone and lacks a portion of them. Counted here are about 60,000 clones, about 90% occurring once; the ten biggest clones make up about 4.4%. Sequenced sample: peripheral blood. The receptors were sampled from a man between 60 and 75 years old with acute or convalescent COVID-19.

The J gene is TRBJ1-2, the V gene TRBV2; TRBD1 aligns across 7 bases. The CDR3 runs 12 residues. Germline V CDR1 and CDR2: SNHLY, FYNNEI. The junction had 3 bases not matched to a gene; V was cut back by 4 bases and J by 7 bases. The DNA for the CDR3 is TGTGCCAGCAGTGCTGACAGGGCTGGCTACACCTTC. Translating gives CASSADRAGYTF.

The V call is TRBV9, the J call TRBJ2-7; maybe TRBD2 (5 bases). CDR3 length: 16 residues. V was trimmed by 1 base and J by 6 bases, leaving 20 bases between them. Germline CDR1 SGDLS, CDR2 YYNGEE. The CDR3 DNA reads TGTGCCAGCAGCGTATCGTCGGCTAGCTTCGCGGGCGAGCAGTACTTC. This sequence encodes CASSVSSASFAGEQYF.

J is TRBJ1-6 and V is TRBV4-1, with a weak D call TRBD1 (6 bases). Between the trimmed V and J ends, which lost 4 bases and 0 bases, there was a span of 10 bases. Germline CDR1 and CDR2: MGHRA and YSYEKL. The CDR3 consists of 16 residues. CDR3 nucleotide sequence: TGCGCCAGCAGCCTCGGGACACACTCCTATAATTCACCCCTCCACTTT. Translating gives CASSLGTHSYNSPLHF.

This clone occurred once. CDR3 sequence: CASSPKPRAWEQFF. In DNA, the CDR3 is TGCGCCAGCAGCCCGAAGCCCAGGGCTTGGGAGCAGTTCTTC. This chain uses TRBV5-1 with TRBJ2-1; D may be TRBD1 (5 bases). V was pared by 4 bases and J by 10 bases, with 18 bases between. Germline assignment: CDR1 SGHRS and CDR2 YFSETQ. This CDR3 is 14 amino acids long. The full variable domain, in which reference TRBV5-1 and TRBJ2-1 provide the parts outside the CDR3, is KAGVTQTPRYLIKTRGQQVTLSCSPISGHRSVSWYQQTPGQGLQFLFEYFSETQRNKGNFPGRFSGRQFSNSRSEMNVSTLELGDSALYLCASSPKPRAWEQFFGPGTRLTVL.

The V call is TRBV10-3, the J call TRBJ1-4; 9 positions agree with TRBD1. With V trimmed by 8 bases and J by 4 bases, 5 bases remained unmatched. The CDR3 runs 14 residues. Germline values: CDR1 ENHRY, CDR2 SYGVKD. The CDR3 sequence: CAIGGQGINEKLFF. As DNA, the CDR3 is TGTGCCATCGGGGGACAGGGAATTAATGAAAAACTGTTTTTT.

The chain couples TRBV21-1 to TRBJ2-3; TRBD1, the table's D call, lacks a check against the DNA. TRBV21-1 counts as a pseudogene. The CDR3 is 16 residues long. The DNA for the CDR3 is TGTGCCAGCAGCGAACCCCGGGACAGGTACACAGATACGCAGTATTTT. Translating it yields CASSEPRDRYTDTQYF.

The rearrangement links TRBV3-1 (or the pseudogene TRBV3-2) to TRBJ1-5; D ambiguous. This CDR3 region has 14 residues. Germline CDR1 is LGHDT and CDR2 is YNNKEL (reference sequence). Trimming removed 0 bases from V and 2 bases from J, with 5 bases in between. The CDR3 region has the DNA TGTGCCAGCAGCCAAGACGGGGGCAATCAGCCCCAGCATTTT. Its protein product is CASSQDGGNQPQHF.

This sequence joins TRBV1 and TRBJ1-5; the table's D call, TRBD1, has no DNA check behind it. TRBV1 is flagged as a pseudogene. This CDR3 has 18 amino acids. CDR3 residues: CTSSRSPSGRGGNQPQHF. The CDR3 DNA is TGCACCAGCAGCCGCTCCCCCAGCGGCAGGGGTGGCAATCAGCCCCAGCATTTT.

V is TRBV18 and J is TRBJ1-1; maybe TRBD1 (5 bases). The CDR3 has 16 residues. The germline V and J ends were trimmed by 5 bases and 5 bases, with 21 bases remaining between them. Germline CDR1 and CDR2: KGHSH and LQKENI. The CDR3, as DNA: TGTGCCAGCTCATTGTTGGCAGGGCCCCAGATGACTGAAGCTTTCTTT. Translation gives CASSLLAGPQMTEAFF.

The J gene is TRBJ2-5, the V gene TRBV7-9; 7 bases are shared with TRBD1. V lost 5 bases, J lost 2 bases, and 2 bases stayed unmatched. CDR3 size: 13 residues. Germline V lookup: CDR1 SEHNR, CDR2 FQNEAQ (reference sequence). The CDR3 sequence is CASSGDSQETQYF. In DNA form, the CDR3 reads TGTGCCAGCAGCGGGGACAGTCAAGAGACCCAGTACTTC.

This sequence joins TRBV2 and TRBJ2-3; possible D gene TRBD2, 6 bases. The CDR3 has 15 residues. Per the germline V gene, CDR1 is SNHLY and CDR2 is FYNNEI. The germline V and J ends were trimmed by 6 bases and 2 bases, with 15 bases remaining between them. CDR3 in DNA: TGTGCCAGCAGCACAGTGCGGGGTGACACAGATACGCAGTATTTT. Encoded protein: CASSTVRGDTDTQYF.

The chain uses TRBV2 and TRBJ2-2; 7 nucleotides agree with TRBD1. The CDR3 runs 16 residues. The trim removed 4 bases at V and 1 base at J, leaving 6 bases unmatched. Germline CDR1 SNHLY, CDR2 FYNNEI. The CDR3 region is CASSVAGGWNTGELFF. The CDR3 DNA follows: TGTGCCAGCAGTGTGGCAGGGGGATGGAACACCGGGGAGCTGTTTTTT.

J is TRBJ1-5 and V is TRBV29-1, with D tentatively TRBD1 (6 bases). Trimming took off 4 bases at V and 6 bases at J, with 10 bases between the two ends. Germline V CDR1 and CDR2: SQVTM, ANQGSEA. The CDR3 totals 12 residues. The CDR3 DNA reads TGCAGCGTTGTGGTAGGGGGTCAGCCCCAGCATTTT. Its protein is CSVVVGGQPQHF.

The chain joins TRBV18 to TRBJ1-2; tentatively, D is TRBD1 (5 bases). Germline CDR1 is KGHSH and CDR2 is LQKENI. CDR3 length equals 15 residues. Trimming stripped 3 bases from V and 0 bases from J, with 11 bases between. The CDR3 region is CASSPRRDSNYGYTF. DNA for the CDR3: TGTGCCAGCTCACCGCGCAGGGATTCTAACTATGGCTACACCTTC. Combining the CDR3 with reference TRBV18 and TRBJ1-2 gives the whole variable domain NAGVMQNPRHLVRRRGQEARLRCSPMKGHSHVYWYRQLPEEGLKFMVYLQKENIIDESGMPKERFSAEFPKEGPSILRIQQVVRGDSAAYFCASSPRRDSNYGYTFGSGTRLTVV.

This rearrangement joins TRBV12-3 or TRBV12-4 to TRBJ1-6; D unclear. Trimming took off 6 bases at V and 8 bases at J, with 8 bases between the two ends. CDR3 size: 12 residues. In DNA, the CDR3 is TGTGCCAGCAGCCGTCAGTATTCACCCCTCCACTTT. Amino acids: CASSRQYSPLHF.

The V and J genes are TRBV28 and TRBJ2-7, with D perhaps matching TRBD2 (6 bases). The V and J ends lost 5 bases and 4 bases respectively, with 18 bases between them. The V gene's germline CDR1 is MDHEN and CDR2 SYDVKM. The CDR3 has 15 amino acids. The CDR3 spells CASSPAIPGVYEQYF. CDR3 sequence (DNA): TGTGCCAGCAGTCCCGCGATACCGGGAGTTTACGAGCAGTACTTC.

The rearrangement links TRBV7-9 to TRBJ2-1; TRBD2 aligns across 7 bases. V lost 8 bases, J lost 4 bases, and 14 bases stayed unmatched. In germline, CDR1 is SEHNR, CDR2 FQNEAQ (reference sequence). The CDR3 consists of 16 residues. Here the CDR3 reads CASRTGASGVYNEQFF. The CDR3 nucleotides are TGTGCCAGCCGAACCGGGGCTAGCGGCGTTTACAATGAGCAGTTCTTC.

This chain's CDR3 is CASSLGTNTGELFF. The CDR3 nucleotides read TGTGCCAGCAGTTTAGGGACAAACACCGGGGAGCTGTTTTTT. This chain uses TRBV27 with TRBJ2-2, with D possibly TRBD1 on 6 matching bases. With 2 bases removed from V and 2 bases from J, the gap between germline ends came to 6 bases. Per the germline V gene, CDR1 is MNHEY and CDR2 is SMNVEV (reference sequence). The CDR3 totals 14 residues.

J is TRBJ2-5 and V is TRBV21-1; the D call TRBD1 from the table was never checked on the DNA. TRBV21-1 is listed as a pseudogene. The CDR3 runs to 15 residues. The CDR3 here is CASSKGAQGQETQYF. In nucleotides, the CDR3 is TGTGCCAGCAGCAAGGGGGCGCAGGGGCAAGAGACCCAGTACTTC.

The rearrangement links TRBV27 to TRBJ2-7, with 11 bases fitting TRBD2. The germline CDR1 and CDR2 sequences are MNHEY and SMNVEV (reference sequence). The CDR3 length is 16 residues. Trimming removed 3 bases from V and 2 bases from J; junction bases left unmatched: 6. In nucleotides, the CDR3 is TGTGCCAGCAGTTTCCCCGGGACTAGCGGTACCTACGAGCAGTACTTC. Translating it yields CASSFPGTSGTYEQYF.

The chain uses TRBV10-2 and TRBJ2-2; 8 nucleotides line up with TRBD2. Per the germline V gene, CDR1 is WSHSY and CDR2 is SAAADI. The CDR3 spans 18 residues. J gave up 2 bases and V 0 bases, and 8 bases lay outside the gene matches. The CDR3 sequence is CASSESVMAGGNTGELFF. The CDR3 coding sequence is TGCGCCAGCAGTGAGTCTGTCATGGCGGGAGGTAACACCGGGGAGCTGTTTTTT.

This clone is labeled as medium-sized. The chain uses TRBV27 and TRBJ2-3; 8 positions match TRBD1. J was trimmed by 0 bases and V by 8 bases; bases with no gene match: 4. CDR1 is MNHEY and CDR2 is SMNVEV in the germline V gene (reference sequence). The CDR3 covers 14 residues. The CDR3 is CASADRGSTDTQYF. The CDR3 nucleotides are TGTGCCAGCGCCGACAGGGGTAGCACAGATACGCAGTATTTT.

This chain uses TRBV7-9 with TRBJ1-4, with 8 bases aligning to TRBD1. The CDR3 is 13 amino acids. The germline V gene has CDR1 SEHNR and CDR2 FQNEAQ (reference sequence). V shed 5 bases, J shed 13 bases, and the junction held 9 bases outside the gene matches. CDR3 amino acids: CASSPNRGELLFF. The DNA for the CDR3 is TGTGCCAGCAGCCCTAACAGGGGGGAGTTACTGTTTTTT.

J is TRBJ1-1 and V is TRBV18, with D possibly matching TRBD1 (6 bases). The CDR3 runs to 15 residues. Trimming shortened V by 1 base and J by 4 bases, and 13 bases separated the two germline ends. Germline assignment: CDR1 KGHSH and CDR2 LQKENI. The CDR3 region is CASSPRDNPFTEAFF. CDR3 in DNA: TGTGCCAGCTCACCACGGGACAACCCCTTCACTGAAGCTTTCTTT.

The rearrangement joins TRBV19 to TRBJ2-7; 12 bases match TRBD2. Trimming removed 3 bases from V and 6 bases from J; junction bases left unmatched: 9. Germline values: CDR1 LNHDA, CDR2 SQIVND (reference sequence). The length of the CDR3 is 16 residues. Here the CDR3 DNA reads TGTGCCAGTAGTATGCTACTAGCGGGAGGAAGGCCCGAGCAGTACTTC. The encoded protein is CASSMLLAGGRPEQYF. Combining the CDR3 with reference TRBV19 and TRBJ2-7 gives the whole variable domain DGGITQSPKYLFRKEGQNVTLSCEQNLNHDAMYWYRQDPGQGLRLIYYSQIVNDFQKGDIAEGYSVSREKKESFPLTVTSAQKNPTAFYLCASSMLLAGGRPEQYFGPGTRLTVT.

There are a few counts of this clone. J is TRBJ2-2 and V is TRBV28; D might be TRBD1 (6 bases). V gave up 10 bases and J gave up 4 bases, with 19 bases separating them. This CDR3 region has 15 residues. The germline V gene has CDR1 MDHEN and CDR2 SYDVKM. As DNA, the CDR3 is TGTGCCATTCTACAGGGACGGAGAGGCACCGGGGAGCTGTTTTTT. Protein sequence: CAILQGRRGTGELFF.

The rearrangement joins TRBV27 to TRBJ1-5; 7 bases are a match to TRBD1. The CDR3 consists of 16 residues. Per germline, CDR1 MNHEY and CDR2 SMNVEV (reference sequence). The ends lost 6 bases at V and 0 bases at J; junction bases unmatched: 8. The CDR3 bases are TGTGCCAGCAGCACCTCAGGGGGATATAGCAATCAGCCCCAGCATTTT. Its protein is CASSTSGGYSNQPQHF.